One T cell receptor beta chain is described in this entry. Its matching antigen is unknown. TCRdb reanalysed the RT-PCR reads using MiXCR and keeps one entry per CDR3 protein. The data show 650,000 to 800,000 distinct CDR3 sequences, around 14% seen once. Trimming cost V 5 bases and J 3 bases, with 10 bases left between them. The CDR3 loop spans 13 amino acids. CDR1 is MRHNA, CDR2 SNTAGT, per germline. The sample originates from a study of response to subunit inactivated influenza vaccine. Points from the study as a whole: Researchers suggested that each seasonal influenza vaccination recruits few new T cells.

This chain joins TRBV6-4 and TRBJ2-5; D remains ambiguous. The TCR was taken from a man between 50 and 59 years old who received an inactivated influenza vaccine. Specimen: PBMCs from blood, collected around 14 days before vaccination. The CDR3 DNA sequence: TGTGCCAGCAGTTTGACCCAAGAAGAGACCCAGTACTTC. This sequence encodes CASSLTQEETQYF.